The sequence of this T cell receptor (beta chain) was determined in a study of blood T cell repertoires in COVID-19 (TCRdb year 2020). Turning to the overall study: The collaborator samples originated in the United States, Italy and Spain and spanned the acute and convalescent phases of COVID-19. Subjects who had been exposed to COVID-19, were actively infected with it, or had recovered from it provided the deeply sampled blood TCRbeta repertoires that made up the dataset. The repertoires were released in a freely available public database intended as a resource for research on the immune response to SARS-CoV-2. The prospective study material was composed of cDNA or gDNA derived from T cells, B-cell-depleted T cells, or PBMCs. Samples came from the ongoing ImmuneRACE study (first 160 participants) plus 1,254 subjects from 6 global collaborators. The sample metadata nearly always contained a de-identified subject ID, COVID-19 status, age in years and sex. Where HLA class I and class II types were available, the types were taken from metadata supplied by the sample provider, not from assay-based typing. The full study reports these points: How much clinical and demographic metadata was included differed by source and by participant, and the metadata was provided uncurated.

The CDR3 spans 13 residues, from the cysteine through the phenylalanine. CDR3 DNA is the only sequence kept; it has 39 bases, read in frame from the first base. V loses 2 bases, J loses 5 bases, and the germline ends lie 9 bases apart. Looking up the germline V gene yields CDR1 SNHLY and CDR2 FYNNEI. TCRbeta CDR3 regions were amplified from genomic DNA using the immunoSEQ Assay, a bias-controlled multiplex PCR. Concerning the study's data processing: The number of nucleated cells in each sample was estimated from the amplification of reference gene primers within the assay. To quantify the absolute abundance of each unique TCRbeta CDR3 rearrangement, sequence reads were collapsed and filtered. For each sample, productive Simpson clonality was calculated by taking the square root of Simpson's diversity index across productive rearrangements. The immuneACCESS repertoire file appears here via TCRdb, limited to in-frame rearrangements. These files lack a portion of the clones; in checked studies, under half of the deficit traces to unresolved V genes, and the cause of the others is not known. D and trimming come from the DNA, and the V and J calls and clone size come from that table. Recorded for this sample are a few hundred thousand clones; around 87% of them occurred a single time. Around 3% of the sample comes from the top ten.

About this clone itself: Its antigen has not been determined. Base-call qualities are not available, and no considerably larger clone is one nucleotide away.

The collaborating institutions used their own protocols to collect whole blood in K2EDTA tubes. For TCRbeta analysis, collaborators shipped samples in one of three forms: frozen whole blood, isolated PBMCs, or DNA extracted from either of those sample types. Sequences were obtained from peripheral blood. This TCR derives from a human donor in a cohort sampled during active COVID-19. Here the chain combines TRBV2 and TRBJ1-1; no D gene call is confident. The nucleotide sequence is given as TGTGCCAGCAGTGAACCGGAGAGGACTGAAGCTTTCTTT. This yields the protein CASSEPERTEAFF.